The clone carrying this T cell receptor (beta chain) was observed a single time. Produced via immunoSEQ multiplex PCR; TCRdb's table is partial and in-frame only. The data contain 90,000 or so clones, roughly 84% of them singletons. The sample is drawn from a study of glioma-infiltrating T cells after dendritic cell vaccination. CDR1 MNHEY and CDR2 SVGAGI come from the germline V gene. J lost 1 base, V lost 6 bases, and 5 bases had no gene match. The CDR3 is 15 amino acids. The sample in question was blood, obtained before dendritic cell vaccination. The TCR sequence derives from a human donor with glioblastoma. The chain links TRBV6-5 to TRBJ2-3, with 9 bases identical to TRBD1. The CDR3 region is CASSTGGIGTDTQYF. The CDR3 nucleotides are TGTGCCAGCAGCACAGGGGGCATCGGCACAGATACGCAGTATTTT.